This T cell receptor beta chain was captured by sequencing in a study of T cell responses to AZD1222 COVID-19 vaccine. Study findings and constraints: Repertoires were obtained solely post-peak T cell response.

On this clone: Its specificity is unknown.

V gave up 7 bases and J gave up 0 bases, with 13 bases separating them. This CDR3 has 15 amino acids. Germline loops: CDR1 LNHDA, CDR2 SQIVND (reference sequence). The data were produced by immunoSEQ multiplex PCR, yet TCRdb's version contains in-frame clones alone and is incomplete. Among some 130,000 clones listed, over 90% were seen once. The sample here was peripheral blood, taken on day 0 of AZD1222 vaccination. The V gene is TRBV19, the J gene TRBJ1-5; D is undetermined. The receptor's source is an adult in good health. Here the CDR3 reads CASKLGPYSNQPQHF. The CDR3, as DNA: TGTGCCAGTAAACTAGGGCCGTATAGCAATCAGCCCCAGCATTTT.